The 16 T cell receptor beta chains below come from one sample, sequenced in a study of OX40 agonist ivuxolimab in advanced cancers. The protocol was immunoSEQ multiplex PCR, while the TCRdb copy is restricted to in-frame clones and leaves out a portion. The sample lists 15,000 to 20,000 clones; 80% to 90% were seen once. The sample here was CD4+ or CD8+ T cells sorted from blood, taken in a trial of the OX40 agonist ivuxolimab. The receptors originated from an adult with an advanced solid tumor such as melanoma, head and neck, liver or kidney cancer.

This clone showed up just a few times. J is TRBJ2-7 and V is TRBV6-1, with D maybe TRBD1 (6 bases). V was shortened by 4 bases and J by 2 bases, with 9 bases between the two germline ends. This CDR3 contains 13 residues. Per the germline V gene, CDR1 is MNHNS and CDR2 is SASEGT. The CDR3 protein is CASSVTGTYEQYF. The CDR3 coding sequence is TGTGCCAGCAGTGTTACAGGGACCTACGAGCAGTACTTC.

This clone was detected a few times. The V gene is TRBV5-6, the J gene TRBJ2-4; 7 positions agree with TRBD2. The junction had 11 bases not matched to a gene; V was cut back by 0 bases and J by 2 bases. Germline CDR1 SGHDT, CDR2 YYEEEE. The CDR3 is made up of 18 amino acids. The CDR3 is CASSLVWTGEGTKNIQYF. CDR3 in DNA: TGTGCCAGCAGCTTGGTGTGGACCGGGGAGGGGACCAAAAACATTCAGTACTTC.

The chain recombines TRBV7-9 with TRBJ1-4, with D maybe TRBD1 (6 bases). The CDR3 totals 15 residues. V was shortened by 5 bases and J by 5 bases, with 15 bases between the two germline ends. Germline V gene sequence: CDR1 SEHNR, CDR2 FQNEAQ (reference sequence). The CDR3 is CASSPVQGENEKLFF. For the CDR3, the DNA is TGTGCCAGCAGCCCGGTACAGGGAGAAAATGAAAAACTGTTTTTT.

This chain connects TRBV9 to TRBJ1-4; 10 nucleotides line up with TRBD1. Germline V gene lookup returns CDR1 SGDLS and CDR2 YYNGEE. J gave up 6 bases and V 4 bases, and 6 bases lay outside the gene matches. The CDR3 runs to 15 residues. This CDR3 is CASSSRQGADEKLFF. The DNA for the CDR3 is TGTGCCAGCAGCTCTCGACAGGGGGCGGATGAAAAACTGTTTTTT.

The chain uses TRBV5-6 and TRBJ2-7; D is perhaps TRBD1 (5 bases). With 0 bases removed from V and 5 bases from J, the gap between germline ends came to 12 bases. Germline V gives CDR1 SGHDT, CDR2 YYEEEE. This CDR3 spans 14 amino acids. CDR3 DNA: TGTGCCAGCAGCTTGGGGCCAGGGCAGCACGAGCAGTACTTC. It encodes CASSLGPGQHEQYF.

This clone was counted a few times. The gene calls are TRBV6-5 and TRBJ1-2; TRBD1 agrees at 8 bases. Losses at the gene ends were 0 bases for V and 4 bases for J; bases not matched to a gene: 7. Germline lookup yields CDR1 MNHEY and CDR2 SVGAGI. This CDR3 comprises 16 residues. The CDR3 DNA follows: TGTGCCAGCAGTTACTCCTTACAGGGGGGTGTCTATGGCTACACCTTC. Encoded protein: CASSYSLQGGVYGYTF.

The V call is TRBV5-1, the J call TRBJ2-7; D possibly matches TRBD1 or TRBD2 (6 bases each). V gave up 0 bases and J gave up 2 bases, with 15 bases separating them. The CDR3 runs to 16 residues. Germline CDR1 is SGHRS and CDR2 is YFSETQ. The CDR3 DNA reads as TGCGCCAGCAGCTTGGTCTCCGGGGGCCCCACCTACGAGCAGTACTTC. Amino acid sequence: CASSLVSGGPTYEQYF.

In nucleotides, the CDR3 is TGTGCCAGCACCCCTCCCTCGGGACAGGGGTCCTACGAGCAGTACTTC. The encoded protein is CASTPPSGQGSYEQYF. This chain links TRBV7-9 with TRBJ2-7; 10 bases match TRBD1. Germline values: CDR1 SEHNR, CDR2 FQNEAQ (reference sequence). This CDR3 region has 16 residues. Germline trimming cut 7 bases from V and 1 base from J; bases unmatched to any gene: 10.

The CDR3 region has the DNA TGTGCCAGCAGGGGCGAGCCGGCGGGAGTTTCGCCCTACGAGCAGTACTTC. Its translation is CASRGEPAGVSPYEQYF. The chain links TRBV7-8 to TRBJ2-7; the match to TRBD2 covers 7 bases. The trim removed 6 bases at V and 2 bases at J, leaving 16 bases unmatched. The CDR3 consists of 17 residues. Germline V gene sequence: CDR1 SGHVS, CDR2 FQNEAQ. Filled out from reference TRBV7-8 and TRBJ2-7, the complete variable domain reads GAGVSQSPRYKVAKRGQDVALRCDPISGHVSLFWYQQALGQGPEFLTYFQNEAQLDKSGLPSDRFFAERPEGSVSTLKIQRTQQEDSAVYLCASRGEPAGVSPYEQYFGPGTRLTVT.

This clone has only a few counts. This chain's CDR3 is CASSQDVRGIYGYTF. The CDR3 coding sequence is TGCGCCAGCAGCCAAGATGTGAGAGGGATCTATGGCTACACCTTC. The V gene is TRBV4-1, the J gene TRBJ1-2; no clear D. The CDR3 runs to 15 residues. From germline, CDR1 is MGHRA and CDR2 YSYEKL. Trimming took 0 bases from V and 4 from J, leaving 12 bases between them.

The genes are TRBV19 and TRBJ1-2; 9 bases line up with TRBD1. The V gene end was trimmed by 6 bases and the J gene end by 6 bases; junction bases not matched to a gene: 8. CDR1 is LNHDA, CDR2 SQIVND, per germline (reference sequence). The length of the CDR3 is 14 residues. As DNA, the CDR3 is TGTGCCAGTAGCTATAGAGGGACAGGGAATGGCTACACCTTC. Translated: CASSYRGTGNGYTF.

Notes on this clone: The junction and the germline gene differ at one end; a read error may be behind it. The rearrangement joins TRBV7-8 to TRBJ2-1; no definite D call. Per germline, CDR1 SGHVS and CDR2 FQNEAQ. There are 13 residues in the CDR3. Written as DNA, the CDR3 is TGTGCCAGCAGCTTAGCGGCCTATAATGAGCAGTTCTTC. Its protein product is CASSLAAYNEQFF.

The chain carries TRBV6-1 and TRBJ2-1, with 11 bases lining up with TRBD2. The CDR3 is 15 residues long. Germline CDR1 and CDR2: MNHNS and SASEGT. V lost 2 bases, J lost 7 bases, and 4 bases stayed unmatched. CDR3 coding DNA: TGTGCCAGCAGTGAATCGGTAGCGGGGGGGAATGAGCAGTTCTTC. It specifies CASSESVAGGNEQFF.

The genes are TRBV11-2 and TRBJ1-4; D gene unclear. The CDR3 sequence is 14 residues long. V was clipped by 4 bases and J by 5 bases, with 11 bases between them. Germline values: CDR1 SGHAT, CDR2 FQNNGV. CDR3 bases: TGTGCCAGCAGCTACCTTGACGGGAATGAAAAACTGTTTTTT. Protein product: CASSYLDGNEKLFF.

The V and J genes are TRBV7-3 and TRBJ2-2; TRBD2 matches 8 bases. The CDR3 runs to 15 residues. Per germline, CDR1 SGHTA and CDR2 FQGTGA. The ends lost 6 bases at V and 3 bases at J; junction bases unmatched: 6. CDR3 sequence (DNA): TGTGCCAGCAGAGCGAGCGGGGGTTACACCGGGGAGCTGTTTTTT. This gives the protein CASRASGGYTGELFF.

Remarks on this clone: The sample holds other DNA sequences that translate to the same CDR3. The chain combines TRBV7-8 with TRBJ2-7, with 10 bases matching TRBD2. Unmatched junction bases numbered 9, after V lost 6 bases and J lost 4 bases. Germline V lookup: CDR1 SGHVS, CDR2 FQNEAQ. The CDR3 is made up of 15 amino acids. CDR3 region: CASSRAGLARYEQYF. The CDR3 nucleotides are TGTGCCAGCAGTAGGGCGGGACTAGCGAGGTACGAGCAGTACTTC.